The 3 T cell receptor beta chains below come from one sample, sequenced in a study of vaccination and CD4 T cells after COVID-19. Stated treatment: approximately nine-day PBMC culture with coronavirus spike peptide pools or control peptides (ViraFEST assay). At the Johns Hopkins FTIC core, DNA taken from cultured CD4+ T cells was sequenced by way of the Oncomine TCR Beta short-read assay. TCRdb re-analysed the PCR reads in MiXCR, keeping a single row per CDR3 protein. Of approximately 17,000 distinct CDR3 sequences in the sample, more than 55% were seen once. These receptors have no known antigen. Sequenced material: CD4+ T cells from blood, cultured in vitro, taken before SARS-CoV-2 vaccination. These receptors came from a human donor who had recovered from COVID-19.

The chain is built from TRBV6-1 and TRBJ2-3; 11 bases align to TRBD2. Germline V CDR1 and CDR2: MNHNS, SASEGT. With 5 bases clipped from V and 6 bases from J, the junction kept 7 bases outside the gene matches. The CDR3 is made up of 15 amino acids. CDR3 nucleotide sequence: TGTGCCAGCAGTCCTACTAGCGGGAGCCGGGATACGCAGTATTTT. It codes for CASSPTSGSRDTQYF.

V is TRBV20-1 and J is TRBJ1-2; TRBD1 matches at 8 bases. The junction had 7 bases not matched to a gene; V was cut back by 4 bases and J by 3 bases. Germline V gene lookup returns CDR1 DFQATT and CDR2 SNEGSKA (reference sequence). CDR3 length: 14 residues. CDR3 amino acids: CSATFTTGDYGYTF. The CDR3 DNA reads TGCAGTGCTACCTTTACGACAGGGGACTATGGCTACACCTTC.

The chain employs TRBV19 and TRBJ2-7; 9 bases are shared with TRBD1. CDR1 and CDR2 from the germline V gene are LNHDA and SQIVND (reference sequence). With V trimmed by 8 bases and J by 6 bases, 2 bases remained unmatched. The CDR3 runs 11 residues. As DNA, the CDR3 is TGTGCCAGTGGGACAGGGAGCGAGCAGTACTTC. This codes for CASGTGSEQYF.